Following are 20 T cell receptor beta chains from one sample sequenced in a study of blood T cells in healthy people across ages (dated by TCRdb to 2015 to 2017). Library preparation was by 5' RACE. The sample was run on an Illumina HiSeq 2500. A second roughly 7 to 12 cycle PCR used a sample-barcoded 5' primer and a J-beta primer mix. The public sequencing data were trimmed at Q25 with fastp and processed into clonotypes with MiXCR by TCRdb, which kept only in-frame beta chains. Rows merge per CDR3 protein into single entries with the most common DNA and genes. The sample contains roughly 680,000 distinct CDR3 sequences, roughly 49% of them found a single time. Of the sample, roughly 34% falls within the top ten clones. The sample was blood. The receptors were gathered from a woman aged 60-75 years in good health.

The chain is built from TRBV9 and TRBJ1-6; possibly TRBD1 for D (6 bases). Trimming shortened V by 0 bases and J by 14 bases, and 21 bases separated the two germline ends. Germline V gene lookup returns CDR1 SGDLS and CDR2 YYNGEE. This CDR3 has 16 residues. The CDR3 loop is CASSVGGQLKSESLHF. As DNA, the CDR3 is TGTGCCAGCAGCGTAGGAGGACAGCTCAAATCCGAATCCCTCCACTTT.

This clonotype was seen only a few times. The chain recombines TRBV9 with TRBJ2-5; 7 bases are shared with TRBD1. The CDR3 runs to 16 residues. Germline V gene lookup returns CDR1 SGDLS and CDR2 YYNGEE. With 0 bases clipped from V and 2 bases from J, the junction kept 7 bases outside the gene matches. CDR3 DNA: TGTGCCAGCAGCGTAGCCGGGACAGAGAGACAAGAGACCCAGTACTTC. It encodes CASSVAGTERQETQYF.

The J gene is TRBJ2-2, the V gene TRBV7-3, with a tentative D call TRBD1 (5 bases). Trimming removed 2 bases at V and 5 bases at J, with 12 bases between. Germline assignment: CDR1 SGHTA and CDR2 FQGTGA. The length of the CDR3 is 15 residues. CDR3 loop: CASSLQSRATGELFF. CDR3 DNA: TGTGCCAGCAGCTTACAATCCAGGGCAACCGGGGAGCTGTTTTTT. The whole variable domain, filled in from reference TRBV7-3 and TRBJ2-2, reads GAGVSQTPSNKVTEKGKYVELRCDPISGHTALYWYRQSLGQGPEFLIYFQGTGAADDSGLPNDRFFAVRPEGSVSTLKIQRTERGDSAVYLCASSLQSRATGELFFGEGSRLTVL.

This clonotype was seen only a few times. The CDR3 loop reads CASRGSLDYEQYF. CDR3 coding DNA: TGTGCCAGCAGAGGGTCTTTGGACTACGAGCAGTACTTC. The gene calls are TRBV27 and TRBJ2-7, with unresolved D. Trimming pared 6 bases from V and 3 bases from J, leaving 12 bases between. Germline assignment: CDR1 MNHEY and CDR2 SMNVEV (reference sequence). This CDR3 has 13 residues.

This chain connects TRBV6-2 or TRBV6-3 to TRBJ1-1, with D possibly being TRBD1 (6 bases). Germline V gene lookup returns CDR1 MNHEY and CDR2 SVGEGT. The CDR3 totals 15 residues. Between the trimmed V and J ends, which lost 2 bases and 1 base, there was a span of 11 bases. The CDR3 DNA reads TGTGCCAGCAGTTACGGAGGAGGGGGGAACACTGAAGCTTTCTTT. Amino acid sequence: CASSYGGGGNTEAFF.

The V and J genes are TRBV11-2 and TRBJ2-3, with D hard to call. The CDR3 contains 13 residues. CDR1 and CDR2 from the germline V gene are SGHAT and FQNNGV. The V and J ends lost 5 bases and 6 bases respectively, with 12 bases between them. This CDR3 is CASSPSLEDTQYF. CDR3 DNA sequence: TGTGCCAGCAGCCCCTCGTTAGAGGATACGCAGTATTTT.

The V gene is TRBV5-5, the J gene TRBJ1-2; no firm D call. Per germline, CDR1 SGHKS and CDR2 YYEKEE (reference sequence). V lost 0 bases and J lost 8, with 17 bases in between. The length of the CDR3 is 15 residues. The CDR3 loop reads CASSLAGRVVKGYTF. The CDR3, as DNA: TGTGCCAGCAGCTTGGCCGGGCGGGTGGTTAAGGGCTACACCTTC. The whole variable domain, remainder taken from reference TRBV5-5 and TRBJ1-2, is DAGVTQSPTHLIKTRGQQVTLRCSPISGHKSVSWYQQVLGQGPQFIFQYYEKEERGRGNFPDRFSARQFPNYSSELNVNALLLGDSALYLCASSLAGRVVKGYTFGSGTRLTVV.

This clonotype was observed a few times. The chain combines TRBV5-1 with TRBJ1-4; 8 bases align to TRBD1. Trimming cost V 0 bases and J 4 bases; bases outside gene matches: 14. Germline loops: CDR1 SGHRS, CDR2 YFSETQ. This CDR3 contains 19 residues. This chain's CDR3 is CASSLGGTGLRGFNEKLFF. The CDR3 DNA is TGCGCCAGCAGCTTGGGGGGGACAGGCCTCCGAGGGTTTAATGAAAAACTGTTTTTT.

The CDR3 region has the DNA TGTGCCAGCAGCTCGAGCGGGAGTGGGTCGGATACGCAGTATTTT. Translating it yields CASSSSGSGSDTQYF. The chain links TRBV9 to TRBJ2-3; 8 bases line up with TRBD2. With V trimmed by 4 bases and J by 6 bases, 10 bases remained unmatched. The CDR3 contains 15 residues. The germline V gene has CDR1 SGDLS and CDR2 YYNGEE.

The V gene is TRBV6-2 or TRBV6-3, the J gene TRBJ2-5; 12 bases align to TRBD2. The V gene end was trimmed by 7 bases and the J gene end by 11 bases; junction bases not matched to a gene: 11. Germline loops: CDR1 MNHEY, CDR2 SVGEGT. The CDR3 runs to 14 residues. The CDR3 sequence is CASIPTSGSFVQYF. DNA for the CDR3: TGTGCCAGCATCCCGACTAGCGGGAGTTTTGTGCAGTACTTC.

Comment on this clonotype: Just one base apart from a much larger clone, this may be a read error. This chain links TRBV2 with TRBJ2-1, with D possibly being TRBD1 (5 bases). The J call is uncertain, as TRBJ2-7 better fits the DNA end. The CDR3 has 15 amino acids. Germline assignment: CDR1 SNHLY and CDR2 FYNNEI. CDR3 sequence reads: CASSYRSTISHEQYF. In nucleotides, the CDR3 is TGTGCCAGCAGTTACAGGTCTACTATCTCCCACGAGCAGTACTTC.

This clonotype came up once. This chain joins TRBV5-6 and TRBJ2-7; 8 bases align to TRBD2. Per germline, CDR1 SGHDT and CDR2 YYEEEE. The CDR3 is 16 residues long. Trimming at V came to 1 base and at J to 3 bases, leaving 9 bases not matched to a gene. The CDR3 DNA is TGTGCCAGCAGCTTGTCGCACAGCGGGAGAGTCTACGAGCAGTACTTC. Its translation is CASSLSHSGRVYEQYF.

The chain couples TRBV20-1 to TRBJ2-7, with 7 bases aligning to TRBD2. V lost 5 bases, J lost 6 bases, and 7 bases stayed unmatched. This CDR3 comprises 12 residues. In germline, CDR1 is DFQATT, CDR2 SNEGSKA (reference sequence). The CDR3 region is CSAPGTKIEQYF. CDR3 nucleotides: TGCAGTGCTCCCGGGACTAAAATCGAGCAGTACTTC.

The V gene is TRBV29-1, the J gene TRBJ2-3; maybe TRBD1 (6 bases). The CDR3 length is 14 residues. Germline lookup yields CDR1 SQVTM and CDR2 ANQGSEA. V lost 7 bases to trimming and J lost 6 bases, with 20 bases between them. CDR3 bases: TGCAGCGGCACAGGGACCGTGTCCGGGGATACGCAGTATTTT. This codes for CSGTGTVSGDTQYF.

This chain uses TRBV12-3 or TRBV12-4 with TRBJ2-1; tentatively, D is TRBD1 (5 bases). The CDR3 covers 12 residues. The V and J ends lost 6 bases and 6 bases respectively, with 9 bases between them. The CDR3 DNA reads TGTGCCAGCAGGGGCAGGGTCAATGAGCAGTTCTTC. Translation gives CASRGRVNEQFF.

V and J are TRBV9 and TRBJ1-6; D not certain. The germline V and J ends were trimmed by 3 bases and 0 bases, with 7 bases remaining between them. Germline values: CDR1 SGDLS, CDR2 YYNGEE. The CDR3 sequence is 15 residues long. CDR3 in amino acids: CASSGKSSYNSPLHF. The CDR3 nucleotides are TGTGCCAGCAGCGGAAAAAGCTCCTATAATTCACCCCTCCACTTT.

The CDR3 region is CASNREYYEQYF. The CDR3 region has the DNA TGTGCCAGCAATCGGGAGTACTACGAGCAGTACTTC. This chain uses TRBV2 with TRBJ2-7; D possibly corresponds to TRBD2 (6 bases). The V gene lost 7 bases and the J gene lost 3 bases, with 10 bases spanning the gap. The CDR3 loop spans 12 amino acids. In germline, CDR1 is SNHLY, CDR2 FYNNEI.

The V call is TRBV27, the J call TRBJ2-3; 9 bases line up with TRBD1. Germline CDR1 reads MNHEY; CDR2 reads SMNVEV (reference sequence). Trimming at V came to 2 bases and at J to 0 bases, leaving 3 bases not matched to a gene. The CDR3 consists of 16 residues. This CDR3 reads CASSLMGQGSTDTQYF. In DNA, the CDR3 is TGTGCCAGCAGTTTAATGGGACAGGGAAGCACAGATACGCAGTATTTT.

The V gene is TRBV10-3, the J gene TRBJ2-3; TRBD1 matches at 8 bases. V was clipped by 3 bases and J by 5 bases; unmatched bases: 10. CDR3 length: 16 residues. From germline, CDR1 is ENHRY and CDR2 SYGVKD. The CDR3 loop is CAISEAPRTGQDTQYF. CDR3 in DNA: TGTGCCATCAGTGAAGCACCGAGGACAGGGCAAGATACGCAGTATTTT.

The CDR3 here is CSVSRTDTDTQYF. CDR3 DNA: TGCAGCGTTAGTCGGACAGACACAGATACGCAGTATTTT. The chain combines TRBV29-1 with TRBJ2-3; the D gene is possibly TRBD1 (6 bases). V dropped 5 bases and J dropped 2 bases, with 11 bases sitting between them. The CDR3 consists of 13 residues. Germline V lookup: CDR1 SQVTM, CDR2 ANQGSEA.